This entry features one T cell receptor beta chain sequence. The antigen is unknown. TCRbeta library preparation incorporated unique molecular identifiers. TCRdb independently ran MiXCR on the PCR reads; one entry per CDR3 protein. Among roughly 570,000 distinct CDR3 sequences listed, 20% to 30% were seen once. This sample was taken from a study of T-cell reconstitution after alpha-beta-depleted transplantation in children. Findings and limits, study-wide: Recipient T cells and thymic progenitors that survived were the source of the high TCRbeta diversity seen at day 60 in some patients. About two months after transplant, alpha-beta T cells reportedly came from several hundred expanded graft clones. T-cell numbers and diversity, one year after transplant, stemmed largely from T cells that were newly produced.

The sample consisted of PBMCs, taken before TCRalphabeta/CD19-depleted stem cell transplant. This receptor was identified in a boy in the first two years of life with Wiskott-Aldrich syndrome, due to receive a stem cell transplant.

CDR3 sequence (DNA): TGTGCCATCAGTGACAGGGGCGGCAATCAGCCCCAGCATTTT. Protein: CAISDRGGNQPQHF. J is TRBJ1-5 and V is TRBV10-3; D is perhaps TRBD1 (6 bases). In germline, CDR1 is ENHRY, CDR2 SYGVKD. The CDR3 sequence is 14 residues long. V lost 3 bases and J 2 bases, leaving 8 bases between the germline ends.